Presented here are 6 T cell receptor beta chains from one specimen sequenced in a study of tumor and adjacent non-tumor tissue in lung cancer. A modified ARM-PCR protocol with three rounds of nested PCR amplified TCRbeta. TCRdb re-derived calls from the multiplex PCR reads in MiXCR, one entry per CDR3 protein. The repertoire includes tens of thousands of distinct CDR3 sequences, around 60% of them detected once, and 20% sits in the top ten. RNA was extracted from bulk tissue without any cell sorting. The sample taken for sequencing was lung tumor tissue. These receptors came from a man in his forties or fifties with non-small cell lung cancer.

About this clonotype: No conserved phenylalanine or tryptophan is present at the end of the CDR3, so a read error is the likely explanation. This chain links TRBV11-3 with TRBJ2-2; 13 bases fit TRBD2. The CDR3 extends over 16 amino acids. Germline V gene lookup returns CDR1 SGHNT and CDR2 YENEEA. CDR3 protein: CASSLGTSGNTGELFI. The CDR3 region has the DNA TGTGCCAGCAGCCTCGGGACTAGCGGGAACACTGGGGAGCTGTTTATT.

The rearrangement links TRBV5-1 to TRBJ2-1, with D hard to call. Germline V lookup: CDR1 SGHRS, CDR2 YFSETQ. The CDR3 consists of 14 residues. Trimming left V 4 bases short and J 7 bases short, with 15 bases between. CDR3 sequence (DNA): TGCGCCAGCAGCCCCGTCCGCGGAATGAATGAGCAGTTCTTC. It translates to CASSPVRGMNEQFF.

Regarding this clonotype: One end of the junction varies from germline; a read error may be responsible. The chain is built from TRBV12-3 or TRBV12-4 and TRBJ2-1; the match to TRBD2 covers 9 bases. The CDR3 is 14 residues long. CDR3 in DNA: TGTGTCAGCTTACTAGCGGGTACTTACGATGAGCAGTTCTTC. Residues: CVSLLAGTYDEQFF.

This clonotype has only one observation. A read error is possible here, since a much larger clone lies one base away. The CDR3 carries no conserved terminal phenylalanine or tryptophan, so it likely arises from a read error. The chain combines TRBV6-1 with TRBJ1-3, with D tentatively TRBD1 (5 bases). The CDR3 extends over 17 amino acids. V was pared by 1 base and J by 4 bases, with 17 bases between. The germline CDR1 and CDR2 sequences are MNHNS and SASEGT. The CDR3: CASSEGAFRGAGNTIYY. The CDR3 nucleotides read TGTGCCAGCAGTGAAGGGGCCTTCCGAGGGGCAGGAAACACCATATATTAT.

Concerning this clonotype itself: Since a much larger clone is just one base distant, this may be a read error. The chain joins TRBV4-1 to TRBJ2-1; TRBD2 is a possible D gene (6 bases). The CDR3 is made up of 15 amino acids. Looked up from germline, CDR1 is MGHRA and CDR2 is YSYEKL. The CDR3 nucleotides read TGCGCCAGCAGGCAAGATAGCGGCGCCTACAATGAGCAGTTCTTC. It codes for CASRQDSGAYNEQFF.

The table lists this clonotype with many counts. V is TRBV28 and J is TRBJ2-7; 7 bases agree with TRBD1. This CDR3 region has 15 residues. Germline-derived CDR1 and CDR2 are MDHEN and SYDVKM. The V and J ends lost 6 bases and 1 base, in that order; junction bases with no gene match: 9. CDR3 in amino acids: CASSKPGTVSYEQYF. CDR3 sequence (DNA): TGTGCCAGCAGCAAACCAGGGACAGTTTCCTACGAGCAGTACTTC.